This entry lists 2 T cell receptor beta chains sequenced from one sample in a study of PD-1 blockade in classical Hodgkin lymphoma (TCRdb year 2020). The meaning of the sample's time point label: cycle 4 day 1 (C4D1), after 6 weeks of nivolumab. Relapse after autologous stem cell transplantation had occurred in all trial patients, and cohorts A, B and C were distinguished by prior brentuximab vedotin exposure. CD4+ T cells were purified from thawed PBMCs by magnetic negative selection with a Miltenyi CD4+ T cell isolation kit. The method was the immunoSEQ multiplex PCR assay. TCRdb limited this immuneACCESS table to in-frame rearrangements with V and J called. A share of clones is missing; checked studies link under half to unresolved V genes, and the rest is unexplained. This sample holds about 18,000 clones; over 70% were observed only once. The top ten clones comprise under 2% of the sample. The sequencing here drew on CD4+ T cells from blood, taken before the fourth cycle of nivolumab. The receptors shown here come from a human donor with classical Hodgkin lymphoma.

The chain links TRBV19 to TRBJ1-5; D call uncertain. Germline V gene data show CDR1 as LNHDA and CDR2 as SQIVND (reference sequence). The CDR3 spans 12 residues. Trimming removed 5 bases from V and 3 bases from J, with 5 bases in between. The CDR3 DNA reads TGTGCCAGTAGTGAGCTCAATCAGCCCCAGCATTTT. It is translated as CASSELNQPQHF.

The V and J genes are TRBV6-6 and TRBJ1-1; D call uncertain. V shed 6 bases and J shed 6 bases, with 11 bases lying between them. The CDR3 runs to 12 residues. Per germline, CDR1 MNHNY and CDR2 SVGAGI (reference sequence). The CDR3: CASRLSVAEAFF. The DNA for the CDR3 is TGTGCCAGCAGGTTGTCGGTGGCTGAAGCTTTCTTT.